This entry describes one T cell receptor (beta chain). What it recognizes is unknown. The data derive from a study of OX40 agonist ivuxolimab in advanced cancers. Broader study findings: Circulating CD4+ and CD8+ T cells showed clonal expansion by week 6 at 0.1 to 3.0 mg/kg. Certain nonresponding patients likewise had low normalized T-cell clonal expansion.

Germline V lookup: CDR1 LNHDA, CDR2 SQIVND (reference sequence). The V and J ends lost 1 base and 8 bases respectively, with 14 bases between them. The CDR3 sequence is 15 residues long. The protocol was immunoSEQ multiplex PCR, while the TCRdb copy is restricted to in-frame clones and leaves out a portion. This sample carries approximately 92,000 clones, roughly 95% of them seen once, and the ten largest clones take roughly 2.1%. V is TRBV19 and J is TRBJ1-4, with D perhaps matching TRBD1 (5 bases). This TCR was recovered from an adult with an advanced solid tumor such as melanoma, head and neck, liver or kidney cancer. Material: CD4+ or CD8+ T cells sorted from blood, obtained in a trial of the OX40 agonist ivuxolimab. The CDR3 nucleotides read TGTGCCAGTAGTATAGGATGGGACCTAGAGGAAAAACTGTTTTTT. This encodes CASSIGWDLEEKLFF.